These 15 T cell receptor beta chains were all obtained from the same sample, sequenced in a study of CD8+ T cells in alopecia areata. The treatment here: oral pan-JAK inhibitor, 5-10 mg twice daily. Sequencing relied on a cDNA template that was reverse transcribed from extracted RNA. TCRdb's copy holds only in-frame clones and misses some; the assay was immunoSEQ multiplex PCR. The data contain about 290,000 clones, roughly 64% of them seen just once; the ten biggest clones take up approximately 1.7%. Material: CD4+ T cells sorted from blood, obtained at week 24, from a patient treated with tofacitinib. Every receptor here comes from a human donor with alopecia areata.

The chain couples TRBV15 to TRBJ1-1, with D hard to call. Trimming stripped 0 bases from V and 8 bases from J, with 7 bases between. The CDR3 contains 12 residues. CDR1 is LNHNV, CDR2 YYDKDF, per germline (reference sequence). CDR3 loop: CATSRDGIEAFF. The DNA for the CDR3 is TGTGCCACCAGCAGAGATGGTATCGAAGCTTTCTTT.

V usage is TRBV2 and J usage is TRBJ1-2, with 7 bases lining up with TRBD1. Germline trimming cut 6 bases from V and 3 bases from J; bases unmatched to any gene: 7. CDR1 is SNHLY and CDR2 is FYNNEI in the germline V gene. The CDR3 is 14 residues long. The DNA for the CDR3 is TGTGCCAGCAGGAGCGGTCAGGGGGACTATGGCTACACCTTC. Its translation is CASRSGQGDYGYTF.

The sample holds a few counts of this clone. The chain employs TRBV27 and TRBJ1-5, with 10 bases matching TRBD1. Per the germline V gene, CDR1 is MNHEY and CDR2 is SMNVEV (reference sequence). There are 15 residues in the CDR3. The V and J ends lost 5 bases and 3 bases, in that order; junction bases with no gene match: 4. Here the CDR3 reads CASSAGTGANQPQHF. The CDR3 nucleotides are TGTGCCAGCAGTGCCGGGACAGGGGCCAATCAGCCCCAGCATTTT.

V gene TRBV30 combines with J gene TRBJ1-2; D unclear. Trimming stripped 2 bases from V and 6 bases from J, with 10 bases between. The CDR3 is 12 residues long. Germline values: CDR1 GTSNPN, CDR2 SVGIG (reference sequence). The CDR3 DNA reads as TGTGCCTGGAGTTTCCAGTTAAATGGCTACACCTTC. As protein: CAWSFQLNGYTF.

The V gene is TRBV6-5, the J gene TRBJ1-1, with D perhaps TRBD1 (6 bases). CDR1 is MNHEY, CDR2 SVGAGI, per germline. The length of the CDR3 is 14 residues. V was trimmed by 0 bases and J by 5 bases, leaving 10 bases between them. The CDR3 protein is CASSYSRGATEAFF. Here the CDR3 DNA reads TGTGCCAGCAGTTACTCGAGGGGGGCGACTGAAGCTTTCTTT.

The rearrangement joins TRBV10-3 to TRBJ1-1, with D unresolved. The CDR3 length is 12 residues. V lost 3 bases and J 7 bases, leaving 9 bases between the germline ends. Germline lookup yields CDR1 ENHRY and CDR2 SYGVKD. The CDR3 is CAISEGGFEAFF. DNA of the CDR3: TGTGCCATCAGTGAAGGAGGATTTGAAGCTTTCTTT.

This clone was recorded a few times. This rearrangement joins TRBV6-1 to TRBJ2-5; D might be TRBD2 (6 bases). CDR1 is MNHNS, CDR2 SASEGT, per germline. The CDR3 runs to 15 residues. The V end was cut by 1 base, the J end by 2 bases, with 11 bases between. CDR3 in amino acids: CASSEGQAGQETQYF. The CDR3 DNA reads as TGTGCCAGCAGTGAAGGGCAAGCGGGTCAAGAGACCCAGTACTTC.

This chain links TRBV29-1 with TRBJ1-2; D unclear. Germline V lookup: CDR1 SQVTM, CDR2 ANQGSEA. This CDR3 has 13 residues. With 6 bases removed from V and 6 bases from J, the gap between germline ends came to 17 bases. CDR3: CSVRRTTRDGYTF. The CDR3 DNA follows: TGCAGCGTCCGACGGACCACAAGGGATGGCTACACCTTC.

The chain combines TRBV4-1 with TRBJ2-2; the D gene is possibly TRBD2 (5 bases). Germline V CDR1 and CDR2: MGHRA, YSYEKL. The V end lost 8 bases, the J end lost 10 bases, and 14 bases lay between the germline ends. The CDR3 is made up of 12 amino acids. The CDR3 sequence is CASRNGEKELFF. CDR3 bases: TGCGCCAGCCGGAACGGGGAGAAGGAGCTGTTTTTT.

The chain has TRBV2 and TRBJ2-5; 12 positions agree with TRBD2. CDR1 is SNHLY and CDR2 is FYNNEI in the germline V gene. V shed 5 bases and J 3 bases; nucleotides not matched to a gene: 10. The CDR3 is made up of 17 amino acids. The CDR3: CASSSLAGGPGKETQYF. The CDR3 nucleotides read TGTGCCAGCAGTTCTCTAGCGGGGGGGCCGGGCAAAGAGACCCAGTACTTC.

The chain has TRBV5-1 and TRBJ2-5; D is ambiguous. The CDR3 consists of 13 residues. The germline V and J ends were trimmed by 5 bases and 2 bases, with 10 bases remaining between them. CDR1 is SGHRS, CDR2 YFSETQ, per germline. CDR3 DNA: TGCGCCAGCAGTTATCTCCCGCAAGAGACCCAGTACTTC. It translates to CASSYLPQETQYF.

The chain has TRBV29-1 and TRBJ2-1, with a weak D call TRBD1 (5 bases). V lost 4 bases and J 3 bases, leaving 7 bases between the germline ends. The CDR3 length is 12 residues. CDR1 and CDR2 (germline): SQVTM, ANQGSEA. CDR3 protein: CSVAGFYNEQFF. In DNA form, the CDR3 reads TGCAGCGTTGCAGGGTTCTACAATGAGCAGTTCTTC.

This chain joins TRBV5-1 and TRBJ2-3; weak D call: TRBD2 (6 bases). Germline V gene data show CDR1 as SGHRS and CDR2 as YFSETQ. V was clipped by 7 bases and J by 2 bases, with 11 bases between them. CDR3 length equals 13 residues. DNA for the CDR3: TGCGCCAGCCGACGGGGGAACACAGATACGCAGTATTTT. This gives the protein CASRRGNTDTQYF. The variable domain in full, with the rest retrieved from reference TRBV5-1 and TRBJ2-3, is KAGVTQTPRYLIKTRGQQVTLSCSPISGHRSVSWYQQTPGQGLQFLFEYFSETQRNKGNFPGRFSGRQFSNSRSEMNVSTLELGDSALYLCASRRGNTDTQYFGPGTRLTVL.

This sequence joins TRBV7-6 and TRBJ2-5; maybe TRBD1 (5 bases). Deletions cut 8 bases from V and 7 bases from J, with 11 bases between. Germline lookup yields CDR1 SGHVS and CDR2 FNYEAQ. The CDR3 runs to 11 residues. The CDR3 coding sequence is TGTGCCAGCCAGGGCCCCGGGACCCAGTACTTC. This translates into CASQGPGTQYF. The entire variable domain, with the rest obtained from reference TRBV7-6 and TRBJ2-5, is as follows: GAGVSQSPRYKVTKRGQDVALRCDPISGHVSLYWYRQALGQGPEFLTYFNYEAQQDKSGLPNDRFSAERPEGSISTLTIQRTEQRDSAMYRCASQGPGTQYFGPGTRLLVL.

The chain links TRBV19 to TRBJ2-4; TRBD1 aligns across 10 bases. This CDR3 comprises 12 residues. Per germline, CDR1 LNHDA and CDR2 SQIVND (reference sequence). J was trimmed by 8 bases and V by 8 bases; bases with no gene match: 3. The CDR3: CASDDRGHIQYF. In DNA form, the CDR3 reads TGTGCCAGTGATGACAGGGGGCACATTCAGTACTTC.